Listed here are 21 T cell receptor beta chains from one sample, sequenced in a study of glioma-infiltrating T cells. TCR alpha and beta CDR3 regions were amplified from RNA using iRepertoire nested multiplex PCR. A single record per CDR3 protein comes from TCRdb applying MiXCR to the multiplex PCR reads. The repertoire holds about 410,000 distinct CDR3 sequences, with more than 35% as singletons. Material for sequencing was glioma tissue, nonneoplastic brain tissue, or PBMCs (not recorded which). All receptors come from a human donor with low-grade glioma or glioblastoma, undergoing nonglioma brain surgery, or in good health (not recorded which).

The gene calls are TRBV12-3 or TRBV12-4 and TRBJ2-4, with D tentatively TRBD2 (6 bases). The length of the CDR3 is 15 residues. V was clipped by 2 bases and J by 1 base, with 9 bases between them. The CDR3 protein is CASSLWRVAKNIQYF. The CDR3, as DNA: TGTGCCAGCAGTTTATGGAGGGTTGCCAAAAACATTCAGTACTTC.

This clonotype was detected once. A much larger clone differs by one base, so this may be a read error. The rearrangement joins TRBV6-6 to TRBJ2-1; D call uncertain. Trimming took off 0 bases at V and 6 bases at J, with 9 bases between the two ends. CDR1 MNHNY and CDR2 SVGAGI come from the germline V gene (reference sequence). The CDR3 is 14 amino acids. The CDR3 sequence is CASSYSPRLNEQFF. CDR3 in DNA: TGTGCCAGCAGTTACTCCCCGCGGCTCAATGAGCAGTTCTTC.

The rearrangement uses TRBV28 and TRBJ1-2; D gene ambiguous. CDR1 and CDR2 (germline): MDHEN, SYDVKM. V dropped 5 bases and J dropped 3 bases, with 16 bases sitting between them. The CDR3 extends over 15 amino acids. This chain's CDR3 is CASSQPRQFDYGYTF. CDR3 sequence (DNA): TGTGCCAGCAGTCAACCCCGTCAATTTGACTATGGCTACACCTTC.

The chain combines TRBV4-2 with TRBJ1-6; no clear D gene. Trimming removed 5 bases from V and 14 bases from J, with 13 bases in between. The CDR3 extends over 12 amino acids. CDR1 and CDR2 (germline): LGHNA, YNFKEQ. The CDR3 sequence: CASSFPGVALHF. CDR3 sequence (DNA): TGTGCCAGCAGCTTCCCTGGGGTAGCCCTCCACTTT.

This chain connects TRBV27 to TRBJ2-7; 11 bases line up with TRBD2. The germline V gene encodes CDR1 MNHEY and CDR2 SMNVEV (reference sequence). CDR3 length: 16 amino acids. Losses at the gene ends were 4 bases for V and 1 base for J; bases not matched to a gene: 6. CDR3 protein: CASSSRLAGPSYEQYF. The CDR3 DNA sequence: TGTGCCAGCAGTTCACGACTAGCGGGGCCTTCCTACGAGCAGTACTTC.

This chain connects TRBV7-2 to TRBJ1-5, with D possibly being TRBD1 (5 bases). V was trimmed by 5 bases and J by 4 bases, leaving 15 bases between them. The CDR3 covers 15 residues. CDR1 SGHTA and CDR2 FQGNSA come from the germline V gene. CDR3 in DNA: TGTGCCAGCAGCGCCTACGGGGGACTAAATCAGCCCCAGCATTTT. Protein: CASSAYGGLNQPQHF.

This rearrangement joins TRBV7-2 to TRBJ1-1; tentative D call: TRBD1 (5 bases). Germline lookup yields CDR1 SGHTA and CDR2 FQGNSA. The CDR3 loop spans 12 amino acids. Deletions cut 7 bases from V and 6 bases from J, with 12 bases between. CDR3 nucleotides: TGTGCCAGCACCGCAGGGTGGGCTGAAGCTTTCTTT. As protein: CASTAGWAEAFF.

In the case of this clonotype: A much larger clone differs by one base, so this may be a read error. This sequence joins TRBV6-1 and TRBJ1-1; TRBD1 is a possible D gene (5 bases). Per germline, CDR1 MNHNS and CDR2 SASEGT. The CDR3 totals 12 residues. CDR3 sequence (DNA): TGTGCCATCCAAGGGGCCGGGACTGGAGCTTTCTTT. Translated: CAIQGAGTGAFF.

This clonotype came up a few times. The chain is built from TRBV4-3 and TRBJ2-4; 7 bases are shared with TRBD2. The CDR3 spans 13 residues. V lost 3 bases and J lost 13; bases outside the gene matches: 9. Germline assignment: CDR1 LGHNA and CDR2 YSLEER. The CDR3 DNA reads TGCGCCAGCAGCCAGTCCGGGACTACCCCCCAGTACTTC. Protein: CASSQSGTTPQYF.

Worth noting for this clonotype: A much larger clone is a single base away; this may be a read error. This rearrangement joins TRBV20-1 to TRBJ1-1, with 7 positions matching TRBD1. Germline V gives CDR1 DFQATT, CDR2 SNEGSKA (reference sequence). CDR3 length: 15 amino acids. CDR3 nucleotides: TGCAGTGCTAGAGATGGAGGGGGCGGGAACACTGAAGCTTCCTTT. Translated: CSARDGGGGNTEASF.

The CDR3 DNA is TGTGCCAGCAGCCGGAGGGTCTGGGGACTAGCGGGAGTTCACTACAATGAGCAGTTCTTC. Its translation is CASSRRVWGLAGVHYNEQFF. The gene calls are TRBV7-2 and TRBJ2-1; TRBD2 aligns across 14 bases. J was trimmed by 3 bases and V by 5 bases; bases with no gene match: 15. Per germline, CDR1 SGHTA and CDR2 FQGNSA. This CDR3 is built from 20 residues.

This chain links TRBV19 with TRBJ2-1, with 7 positions matching TRBD1. The CDR3 spans 13 residues. The trim removed 7 bases at V and 5 bases at J, leaving 5 bases unmatched. Germline V gene lookup returns CDR1 LNHDA and CDR2 SQIVND (reference sequence). The CDR3 region is CASTTGENNEQFF. CDR3 DNA sequence: TGTGCCAGTACTACAGGGGAGAACAATGAGCAGTTCTTC. The full variable domain, completed using reference TRBV19 and TRBJ2-1, is DGGITQSPKYLFRKEGQNVTLSCEQNLNHDAMYWYRQDPGQGLRLIYYSQIVNDFQKGDIAEGYSVSREKKESFPLTVTSAQKNPTAFYLCASTTGENNEQFFGPGTRLTVL.

The chain is built from TRBV20-1 and TRBJ2-7; possibly TRBD1 for D (6 bases). V was trimmed by 7 bases and J by 8 bases, leaving 21 bases between them. The CDR3 length is 13 residues. From germline, CDR1 is DFQATT and CDR2 SNEGSKA (reference sequence). CDR3 nucleotides: TGCAGTGTTCAGACCCAGGGGAGCAGCAAGCAGTACTTC. Encoded protein: CSVQTQGSSKQYF.

This clonotype has at least ten counts. The V call is TRBV15, the J call TRBJ1-2, with 8 bases fitting TRBD1. In germline, CDR1 is LNHNV, CDR2 YYDKDF (reference sequence). After removal of 4 bases from V and 4 bases from J, the junction contained 11 bases not matched to a gene. The CDR3 length is 16 residues. CDR3 bases: TGTGCCACCAGCAAGGGCAGGGGGCGAGACGGCTATGGCTACACCTTC. It is translated as CATSKGRGRDGYGYTF.

This clonotype was detected only a few times. V is TRBV7-9 and J is TRBJ2-7; no clear D gene. CDR1 and CDR2 (germline): SEHNR, FQNEAQ (reference sequence). With 1 base removed from V and 6 bases from J, the gap between germline ends came to 13 bases. The CDR3 is made up of 14 amino acids. The CDR3 DNA is TGTGCCAGCAGCTTAGGCCGGGTCTCCCCCGAGCAGTACTTC. It yields the protein CASSLGRVSPEQYF.

V and J are TRBV4-2 and TRBJ2-5; D is uncertain. The CDR3 runs 13 residues. Germline CDR1 and CDR2: LGHNA and YNFKEQ. V gave up 4 bases and J gave up 6 bases, with 12 bases separating them. The CDR3 here is CASSRPGVKTQYF. In DNA form, the CDR3 reads TGTGCCAGCAGCCGGCCAGGTGTTAAGACCCAGTACTTC.

Concerning this clonotype: This sequence may be a read error, since a much larger clone differs from it by one base. The rearrangement joins TRBV27 to TRBJ2-1; the D is unclear. The CDR3 has 16 amino acids. Deletions cut 2 bases from V and 4 bases from J, with 15 bases between. CDR1 and CDR2 (germline): MNHEY, SMNVEV (reference sequence). For the CDR3, the DNA is TGTGCCAGCAGTTTAGGAGTTACCAGTAGATACAATGAGCAGTTCTTC. This translates into CASSLGVTSRYNEQFF.

In this sample, this clonotype turned up a few times. V gene TRBV20-1 combines with J gene TRBJ2-7; 9 bases map to TRBD1. The CDR3 is 14 residues long. CDR1 DFQATT and CDR2 SNEGSKA come from the germline V gene (reference sequence). The V segment lost 6 bases and the J segment 2 bases; nucleotides outside the gene matches: 8. As DNA, the CDR3 is TGCAGTGCCCTGCGGACAGGGGAGGCCTACGAGCAGTACTTC. Its translation: CSALRTGEAYEQYF.

The chain carries TRBV7-6 and TRBJ1-5, with D unclear. The germline CDR1 and CDR2 sequences are SGHVS and FNYEAQ. The germline V and J ends were trimmed by 2 bases and 6 bases, with 14 bases remaining between them. This CDR3 spans 15 amino acids. CDR3 coding DNA: TGTGCCAGCAGCTTATCAAGTACTGCCGGTCAGCCCCAGCATTTT. This sequence encodes CASSLSSTAGQPQHF.

This clonotype was recorded a few times. V is TRBV7-9 and J is TRBJ1-1; 10 nucleotides agree with TRBD1. Germline V gives CDR1 SEHNR, CDR2 FQNEAQ (reference sequence). Trimming took 5 bases from V and 3 from J; bases not matched to a gene: 15. The CDR3 sequence is 18 residues long. The CDR3 bases are TGTGCCAGCAGCCAGACCGGGACAGGGGATTGGGGGGACACTGAAGCTTTCTTT. Its translation is CASSQTGTGDWGDTEAFF.

This chain links TRBV7-8 with TRBJ2-3; a weak D match, TRBD2 (5 bases). The CDR3 is 13 amino acids. Germline CDR1 reads SGHVS; CDR2 reads FQNEAQ. Trimming pared 1 base from V and 5 bases from J, leaving 7 bases between. Here the CDR3 reads CASSLVAGDTQYF. The CDR3 coding sequence is TGTGCCAGCAGCTTAGTGGCGGGAGATACGCAGTATTTT.